Listed below are T cell receptor beta chains from one sample, sequenced in a study of tumor-infiltrating lymphocytes in primary liver carcinoma. Via MiXCR, TCRdb re-called the multiplex PCR reads, giving one row per CDR3 protein. The sample carries fewer than 150,000 distinct CDR3 sequences, 55% to 75% recorded once. The sequenced sample was liver tumor tissue from sampling region 1. The receptors were sampled from a woman in her fifties or sixties with primary liver carcinoma and hepatitis B virus infection. Each CDR3 is given with its conserved first and last residue. A D gene is named only where the DNA matches it firmly. Clone size is stated in some rows and not others, as once, few, many or a class when expanded.

size	V	J	D	CDR3	DNA
once	TRBV11-2	TRBJ1-4	-	CVSRSGAGNNEKLFF	TGTGTCAGCAGATCAGGGGCAGGAAATAATGAAAAACTGTTTTTT
-	TRBV11-3	TRBJ2-1	-	CVSSLGQGRRAGYNEQFF	TGTGTCAGCAGCTTAGGTCAAGGCAGGAGGGCCGGCTACAACGAACAGTTCTTC
once	TRBV6-6	TRBJ1-5	-	CARSYSPELGAINQPQHF	TGTGCCAGAAGTTACTCGCCGGAACTCGGGGCGATCAATCAGCCCCAGCATTTT
-	TRBV28	TRBJ2-1	-	CASSRLVGGRNEQFF	TGTGCCAGCAGCCGACTAGTGGGAGGACGGAATGAGCAGTTCTTC
many	TRBV5-6	TRBJ1-2	TRBD1	CASSADRNYGYTF	TGTGCCAGCAGCGCGGACAGGAACTATGGCTACACCTTC
few	TRBV5-6	TRBJ2-2	TRBD1	CASRFGQGGTGELFF	TGTGCCAGCCGCTTCGGACAGGGGGGCACCGGGGAGCTGTTTTTT
many	TRBV29-1	TRBJ2-7	-	CSVRDTNSEQYF	TGCAGCGTAAGGGACACCAATTCCGAGCAGTACTTC
many	TRBV12-3/TRBV12-4	TRBJ2-7	TRBD1	CASSLRQGMPEQYF	TGTGCCAGCAGTTTGAGACAGGGGATGCCCGAGCAGTACTTC
few	TRBV20-1	TRBJ1-5	-	CSAATGDQPQHF	TGCAGTGCGGCGACCGGGGACCAGCCCCAGCATTTT
-	TRBV11-2	TRBJ2-1	-	CASSIHSGLIDRNEQFF	TGTGCCAGCAGCATTCACTCGGGACTCATTGATAGGAATGAGCAGTTCTTC